The source of this TCR beta chain is a study of cytomegalovirus exposure and HLA in healthy donors (dated by TCRdb to about 2017). Regarding the research as a whole: An earlier analysis of roughly 500 of the donors reported approximately 300 Gb of sequence data and more than 90 million unique TCR beta sequences from 150 million to 200 million T cells. Donor age, sex, ethnicity and CMV serostatus were collected together with the repertoire data. The study was designed to test whether signatures of past pathogen exposure could be identified by cataloging public T cell receptors. An earlier analysis of several hundred of the donors applied high-throughput TCR beta sequencing to assess whether each TCR beta V gene segment acted as functional or pseudogenic. Genome-wide SNP genotypes for about 55% of the roughly 670 donors were used in a later genetic analysis, which treated that subset as a discovery cohort. The number of typed donors differed by locus: about 629-630 for A, B, C, DRB1 and DQB1; approximately 520 for DQA1; 606 for DPA1; and around 490 for DPB1. High-throughput TCR immunosequencing, statistical association of individual TCRs with disease status, and machine learning were combined to predict cytomegalovirus infection status. To study patterns of TCR occurrence, a later analysis re-analyzed previously published TCR beta repertoires from 550 to 800 donors and added high-resolution HLA genotyping. Both class I and class II loci were covered by HLA typing, at four-digit resolution. The study used immunosequencing to profile the T cell repertoires of 670 or so subjects and linked those repertoires to cytomegalovirus serostatus. Around 320 gigabases of sequencing data and 70 million to 100 million unique TCR sequences were included in an early release covering about 700 HLA-typed donors. Among roughly 400 genotyped donors of the cohort, an average of roughly 240,000 unique TCR beta nucleotide sequences were sequenced per donor, roughly 18% of them non-productive. The genetic ancestry cluster associated with self-reported Caucasian donors included about 84% of the roughly 400 genotyped donors. All discovery cohort repertoires had been generated on a single sequencing platform. A few DR-DQ haplotypes were treated as single units for association and clustering because of strong linkage in the cohort. A separate validation cohort of more than 100 different subjects was used in addition to the approximately 670-subject first cohort. Rather than using new phenotypic data, the later analysis identified candidate immune exposures from TCR beta sequences and from how often those sequences occurred across donors.

Receptor libraries were prepared by the immunoSEQ multiplex PCR assay. For the multiplex PCR, a mixture combining 60 forward primers for TCR Vbeta segments and 13 reverse primers for TCR Jbeta segments was used. The CDR3 region of rearranged TCR beta genes was amplified from genomic DNA by a multiplex PCR assay. Amplified TCR beta libraries were sequenced as 87-base-pair reads on the Illumina HiSeq System. Concerning the study's data processing: A later analysis counted about 80 million unique TCR beta chains across the 550 to 800 repertoires, and roughly 11 million of these chains were shared by at least two donors. A nearest-neighbor algorithm error-corrected the raw reads and collapsed the reads into unique sequences, merging closely related sequences to remove PCR and sequencing errors. CDR3 sequences were aligned to IMGT reference sequences to assign V, D and J gene segments. For a sequence to be retained, a match of at least six nucleotides to both a V gene segment and a J gene segment was required. A rearrangement was called productive if the CDR3 had no stop codons and remained in frame with V and J, and every other rearrangement was called non-productive. Following IMGT convention, CDR3 was defined as the stretch from the second conserved V-encoded cysteine to the conserved J-encoded phenylalanine. The earlier analysis of 500 to 650 of the donors excluded any sequence lacking an unambiguous match to a single V gene segment. An earlier analysis of a few hundred of the donors called V segments functional above 56.7% productive rearrangements and segregating when the between-donor standard deviation exceeded 5%. A statistical classification framework was developed to diagnose cytomegalovirus status using the catalog of TCR beta chain sequences. V and J gene assignment, in a later analysis, came from comparing TCR nucleotide sequences with IMGT/GENE-DB human TR gene sequences. A later analysis assigned CDR3 sequences and most-parsimonious VDJ recombination scenarios with the TCRdist pipeline. A later analysis defined each TCR beta chain by its CDR3 amino acid sequence plus V-gene family, and excluded reads lacking a unique V-gene family. A later analysis removed several hundred highly shared, low-generation-probability nucleotide sequences to deal with suspected cross-contamination and a sequencing artifact. In a later analysis, a clonal expansion index was calculated for each public chain from normalized within-repertoire ranks of inferred template counts. A later analysis computed generation probabilities with a VDJ recombination model fitted to out-of-frame rearrangements, and checked the results against IGoR. In a later analysis, TCR-TCR, TCR-HLA and TCR-CMV co-occurrence was scored with hypergeometric tests, and a repertoire-size bias correction was applied to TCR pairs. In a later analysis, false discovery rates were estimated by permuting HLA or CMV assignments 20 times. A later analysis grouped co-occurring TCRs with DBSCAN, adding TCRdist sequence similarity when clustering within HLA-allele-positive subsets. Repertoires with fewer than 30,000 or more than 120,000 public chains were left out of co-occurrence clustering, as were five repertoires with anomalous nucleotide sharing. TCRdb obtained this table from immuneACCESS and retained in-frame rearrangements with V and J assigned. These tables miss some clones; where compared with another copy, unresolved V genes account for less than half of the shortfall, and the remainder is unexplained. The V and J calls and clone size come from that table; D and trimming were worked out from the DNA. Present in this sample are 50,000 to 75,000 clones, more than 70% of which were seen just once. The top ten clones comprise 6.8% of the sample.

Notes on this clone: No cognate antigen has been identified for it. There are no base qualities to consult, and no much larger clone falls within one base.

Including the terminal cysteine and phenylalanine, the CDR3 comprises 14 residues. Only the CDR3 region is kept as DNA, spanning 42 bases read in frame from base 1. CDR1 MDHEN and CDR2 SYDVKM are derived from the germline V gene. V and J lose 5 bases and 7 bases, and a span of 12 bases separates them. Overall study outcomes, separate from this receptor: A later analysis found that most CMV-associated TCR beta chains appeared HLA-restricted, with HLA associations seemingly driven largely by CMV exposure. Correlated functional status among segregating V segments might reflect linkage disequilibrium, but an unknown experimental factor could not be ruled out. In a later analysis, more than 15,000 TCR beta sequences were associated with specific HLA alleles at a false discovery rate of 0.05. The classifier was reported to diagnose cytomegalovirus status with high specificity and sensitivity in both the original and validation cohorts. In a later analysis, HLA-associated TCR beta chains showed more clonal expansion and lower generation probabilities than non-associated chains that were equally common. The study listed 150 to 200 TCR beta chains as associated with cytomegalovirus. Across donors, most TCR sequences were observed very rarely, whereas some public TCRs were present in many individuals. An earlier analysis of roughly 570 of the donors showed that most TCR beta V segments appeared in productive rearrangements either about 90% or about 30% of the time, which broadly matched IMGT annotations. Some IMGT-functional V segments, including TRBV6-2 and TRBV6-3, could not be told apart with the 87-base-pair reads, so those segments were excluded. CMV serostatus was the only immune exposure information available for the cohort. In a later analysis, the rate of TCR association differed among HLA loci, with DRB1 alleles having the most associated TCRs and HLA-C alleles having the fewest. HLA typing was unavailable for some donors at each locus, so association tests used only the typed subset. A later genetic analysis reported fewer N-insertions in productive TCRs among donors in an Asian-associated ancestry cluster than the approximately 670-donor mean. According to the authors, the approach could potentially be generalized to other disease states and immunological phenotypes. A further reported finding was that TCR beta sequences accurately predicted the HLA-A and HLA-B alleles for most subjects in the first cohort. A later genetic analysis associated a missense DCLRE1C variant with V-gene and J-gene trimming of TCR beta chains, and an independent cohort replicated the association. A few of the identified cytomegalovirus-associated TCR beta chains were confirmed in vitro to be specific for cytomegalovirus antigens. When HLA alleles, especially DR and DQ, strongly co-occurred, TCR associations were difficult to assign to individual alleles. A cluster of highly shared sequence variants was judged likely to represent a technical artifact of the sequencing pipeline. Several of the top co-occurrence clusters appeared to be linked to parvovirus B19, influenza, CMV and Epstein-Barr virus, according to a later analysis. In this cohort, only TCR beta chains were sequenced, and detectable features were limited by the absence of alpha or paired-chain data. Sequencing depth was assumed to be roughly uniform across donors in the presence/absence analyses, though that assumption may not hold. The earlier analysis of fewer than 750 of the donors excluded approximately 17 rarely observed V segments, including chromosome 9 orphons, because counts were too low.

The cohort comprised fewer than 750 healthy bone marrow donors. Cohort members were all nominally healthy when sampled, although unrecorded immune exposures were likely present. The donor tested CMV seropositive and was one of the 289 seropositive cohort members. Each donor provided a peripheral blood sample, and peripheral blood mononuclear cells were used for TCR beta sequencing. The Qiagen DNeasy Blood Extraction Kit was used to extract genomic DNA from the blood cell samples. This TCR derives from a man aged 25-40 years in good health and CMV-seropositive. The sequenced sample was PBMCs. The chain is assembled from TRBV28 and TRBJ1-6, and TRBD1 may be the D gene, going by 6 matching bases. The DNA sequence is given as TGTGCCAGCAGTAAGGGGGGGAGGAATTCACCCCTCCACTTT. Translated, it gives CASSKGGRNSPLHF.